The T cell receptor (beta chain) under discussion was sequenced for a study of technical replicates of blood from several donors (dated by TCRdb to about 2017). Library preparation employed the immunoSEQ multiplex PCR assay. This is the immuneACCESS table as TCRdb keeps it, with only in-frame sequences that have V and J called. A part of the clones is gone; compared with another copy, unresolved V genes explain less than half, and the rest is unexplained. For this sample there are some 64,000 clones; 97% appear just once. The top ten clones comprise about 0.19% of the sample. Regarding this clone: Its cognate antigen has yet to be identified. No per-base quality is available; no much larger clone lies one base away.

Reading the germline V gene (reference sequence) gives CDR1 SEHNR and CDR2 FQNEAQ. The junction carries 25 bases between V and J, which are trimmed by 6 bases and 2 bases respectively. The CDR3 has 18 amino acids, counting the end cysteine and phenylalanine. Only the CDR3 DNA is retained, 54 bases long and in frame from the first base. The source of this sequence is a human donor in good health. This sequence uses TRBV7-9 and TRBJ2-5; a weak D assignment points to TRBD2 (6 bases agree). The material sequenced was T cells isolated from PBMCs. The CDR3 sequence is CASSRDLKPGLAQETQYF. The DNA sequence is as follows: TGTGCCAGCAGTCGAGACCTAAAGCCGGGACTCGCACAAGAGACCCAGTACTTC.